These 7 T cell receptor beta chains came from one sample sequenced in a study of spatial heterogeneity in lung cancer. The time point here: blood at routine non-recurrence follow-up after resection. MiXCR was run by TCRdb on the 5' RACE reads, yielding one entry per CDR3 protein. The sample includes 23,000 or so distinct CDR3 sequences, about 9.8% of them seen just once. The specimen comprised PBMCs, sampled at follow-up. These receptor sequences come from a male donor with early-stage non-small cell lung cancer.

This clonotype was counted at least ten times. The gene calls are TRBV20-1 and TRBJ2-1, with no clear D. The germline V and J ends were trimmed by 6 bases and 0 bases, with 12 bases remaining between them. The V gene's germline CDR1 is DFQATT and CDR2 SNEGSKA (reference sequence). The CDR3 spans 14 residues. This CDR3 is CSAPGRSSYNEQFF. As DNA, the CDR3 is TGCAGTGCACCCGGTCGGAGCTCCTACAATGAGCAGTTCTTC.

The chain is built from TRBV5-6 and TRBJ2-1; D remains unclear. Germline CDR1 SGHDT, CDR2 YYEEEE. The CDR3 covers 13 residues. V was trimmed by 0 bases and J by 6 bases, leaving 7 bases between them. CDR3 nucleotides: TGTGCCAGCAGCTTGGTCGACCTCAATGAGCAGTTCTTC. Residues: CASSLVDLNEQFF.

This clonotype has just a few counts. The rearrangement links TRBV10-3 to TRBJ2-5, with TRBD2 identical over 10 bases. V dropped 4 bases and J dropped 4; count of bases not matched to a gene: 6. Germline lookup yields CDR1 ENHRY and CDR2 SYGVKD. This CDR3 contains 15 residues. The CDR3 region has the DNA TGTGCCATCAGTGGGCTAGCGGGGGACTCAGAGACCCAGTACTTC. Translating it yields CAISGLAGDSETQYF.

This clonotype was picked up many times. This rearrangement joins TRBV6-1 to TRBJ1-4, with no clear D. This CDR3 has 14 amino acids. Germline V gives CDR1 MNHNS, CDR2 SASEGT. V lost 4 bases, J lost 8 bases, and 14 bases lay in between. The chain's CDR3 is CASSALGAGEKLFF. CDR3 sequence (DNA): TGTGCCAGCAGTGCTCTGGGAGCCGGGGAAAAACTGTTTTTT.

J is TRBJ2-1 and V is TRBV2, with D possibly TRBD1 on 6 matching bases. The CDR3 loop spans 13 amino acids. Germline loops: CDR1 SNHLY, CDR2 FYNNEI. The V gene lost 6 bases and the J gene lost 5 bases, with 11 bases spanning the gap. The CDR3 sequence is CASSRQVNNEQFF. CDR3 coding DNA: TGTGCCAGCAGCAGACAGGTTAACAATGAGCAGTTCTTC. Complete variable domain (other parts from reference TRBV2 and TRBJ2-1): EPEVTQTPSHQVTQMGQEVILRCVPISNHLYFYWYRQILGQKVEFLVSFYNNEISEKSEIFDDQFSVERPDGSNFTLKIRSTKLEDSAMYFCASSRQVNNEQFFGPGTRLTVL.

This clonotype was seen repeatedly, ten times or more. The chain couples TRBV4-1 to TRBJ1-5; TRBD1 might be the D (5 bases). The CDR3 length is 16 residues. Trimming stripped 1 base from V and 9 bases from J, with 19 bases between. Germline loops: CDR1 MGHRA, CDR2 YSYEKL. The DNA for the CDR3 is TGCGCCAGCAGCCAAGGGGCGGCGCGGGGCCCCCTGCCCCAGCATTTT. Its protein is CASSQGAARGPLPQHF.

This clonotype was seen repeatedly, ten times or more. This rearrangement joins TRBV12-3 or TRBV12-4 to TRBJ1-2, with unresolved D. The CDR3 contains 14 residues. Trimming cost V 8 bases and J 3 bases, with 16 bases left between them. CDR3 region: CASGDLDTYYGYTF. DNA for the CDR3: TGTGCCAGCGGCGATCTAGACACCTACTATGGCTACACCTTC.